This TCR beta chain was sequenced during a study of cytomegalovirus exposure and HLA in healthy donors (dated by TCRdb to the late 2010s). With regard to the full study: According to a later analysis, the roughly 130 validation repertoires were produced on the same platform as the 680 or so repertoires of the first cohort. The study aimed to test whether cataloging public T cell receptors could reveal signatures of past pathogen exposure. Besides the first cohort of more than 650 subjects, a separate validation cohort made up of 120 different subjects was used. To predict cytomegalovirus infection status, the study brought together high-throughput TCR immunosequencing, statistical association of individual TCRs with disease status, and machine learning. Overall results and qualifications from the work: The validation cohort had no HLA typing available for a later analysis, so co-occurrence within that cohort was assessed over all 120 or so repertoires. A later analysis found that TCRs clustered in the first cohort also tended to co-occur in the 110 or so validation repertoires, with 90% to 95% of cluster scores above 0. A few of the identified cytomegalovirus-associated TCR beta chains were confirmed in vitro to be specific for cytomegalovirus antigens. The study listed 164 TCR beta chains as associated with cytomegalovirus. While some public TCRs were present in many individuals, most TCR sequences turned up only very rarely across donors. In both the original and validation cohorts, the classifier was reported to diagnose cytomegalovirus status with high specificity and sensitivity. The authors suggested that the approach could potentially be generalized to other disease states and immunological phenotypes.

The donors were included in the validation cohort of approximately 130 subjects, a group kept apart from the approximately 670-subject first cohort. Of note for this clone: Its specific antigen is unknown. It has no much larger one-base neighbor in the sample; base qualities were not kept.

Library preparation was by the immunoSEQ multiplex PCR assay. In the authors' own workflow: A statistical classification framework was built for diagnosing cytomegalovirus status from the catalog of TCR beta chain sequences. In TCRdb, the immuneACCESS table is reduced to in-frame sequences with V and J assigned. These tables do not hold every clone; where another copy was compared, an unresolved V gene accounts for under half, and the others remain unexplained. The V and J calls and the clone size are those of that table, but D and trimming were determined from the DNA. The sample records about 400,000 clones, approximately 90% of which are singletons. In total, the top ten clones hold 0.83% of the sample. Sequencing was carried out using PBMCs. This TCR came from a woman younger than 35 in good health and CMV-seronegative.

The nucleotide sequence is given as TGTGCCAGCAGTGAAGAGGGGAAGAGTTCACCCCTCCACTTT. Its protein product is CASSEEGKSSPLHF. Recombination connected TRBV6-1 to TRBJ1-6; TRBD1 is a weak D gene call, 5 bases matching. The germline V gene provides CDR1 MNHNS and CDR2 SASEGT. A distance of 10 bases separates the germline ends of V and J, which lose 1 base and 9 bases respectively. Inclusive of the bounding cysteine and phenylalanine, the CDR3 is 14 residues long. The only DNA kept is the CDR3, 42 bases in frame from the first base.